The 6 T cell receptor beta chains listed next were all sequenced from one sample in a study of siplizumab effects on memory and regulatory T cells. Only in-frame clones appear in the TCRdb table, and some are missing; sequencing was by immunoSEQ multiplex PCR. This table holds around 82,000 clones, 93% found once. The sequenced sample consisted of CD8+ T cells sorted from blood. Receptors originate from a human donor in good health.

The V and J genes are TRBV6-4 and TRBJ2-5; the match to TRBD1 covers 8 bases. The CDR3 spans 17 residues. After removal of 3 bases from V and 4 bases from J, the junction contained 13 bases not matched to a gene. The germline CDR1 and CDR2 sequences are MRHNA and SNTAGT. The DNA for the CDR3 is TGTGCCAGCAGTGAGTGGCGCAGGGGGCTCATGGGAGAGACCCAGTACTTC. This sequence encodes CASSEWRRGLMGETQYF.

This sequence joins TRBV27 and TRBJ2-5; possible D gene TRBD2, 7 bases. The CDR3 spans 15 residues. Germline values: CDR1 MNHEY, CDR2 SMNVEV (reference sequence). The germline V and J ends were trimmed by 0 bases and 2 bases, with 10 bases remaining between them. CDR3 sequence (DNA): TGTGCCAGCAGTTTATCGGGGGGGCCTCAAGAGACCCAGTACTTC. Protein product: CASSLSGGPQETQYF.

Worth noting for this clone: The limits of the CDR3 on the DNA are not certain, so only TCRdb's listed CDR3 is given. CDR3 in amino acids: CTSSQGVAGGADNYGYTF. The chain joins TRBV1 to TRBJ1-2; the D call in the table, TRBD1, was not verified against the DNA. TRBV1 is a listed pseudogene. The CDR3 spans 18 residues, counting both ends.

This chain joins TRBV4-3 and TRBJ2-5, with D maybe TRBD2 (5 bases). V lost 0 bases to trimming and J lost 2 bases, with 7 bases between them. Looked up from germline, CDR1 is LGHNA and CDR2 is YSLEER. The CDR3 is 14 residues long. The CDR3 is CASSQDTGQETQYF. CDR3 coding DNA: TGCGCCAGCAGCCAAGATACGGGGCAAGAGACCCAGTACTTC.

The chain couples TRBV29-1 to TRBJ2-7, with D hard to call. V gave up 8 bases and J gave up 2 bases, with 10 bases separating them. Per the germline V gene, CDR1 is SQVTM and CDR2 is ANQGSEA. The CDR3 has 11 amino acids. Written as DNA, the CDR3 is TGCAGCATATTCGAACCCTACGAGCAGTACTTC. Its protein product is CSIFEPYEQYF.

This sequence joins TRBV4-3 and TRBJ2-5, with 7 bases matching TRBD1. The DNA end is a closer match to TRBJ2-7, so the J assignment may be wrong. From germline, CDR1 is LGHNA and CDR2 YSLEER. The length of the CDR3 is 13 residues. The DNA of the CDR3 is TGCGCCAGCAGCCACGGGACAGTCTACGAGCAGTACTTC. This gives the protein CASSHGTVYEQYF.